These 22 T cell receptor beta chains came from one sample sequenced in a study of OX40 agonist ivuxolimab in advanced cancers. TCRdb keeps only in-frame clones here, not all; method: immunoSEQ multiplex PCR. Found here are roughly 38,000 clones, approximately 90% of them singletons; the top ten hold around 33%. The sequencing here drew on CD4+ or CD8+ T cells sorted from blood, taken in a trial of the OX40 agonist ivuxolimab. The receptor set was obtained from an adult with an advanced solid tumor such as melanoma, head and neck, liver or kidney cancer.

This clone was counted a single time. The chain has TRBV6-6 and TRBJ2-5; 7 bases agree with TRBD1. Unmatched junction bases numbered 2, after V lost 6 bases and J lost 1 base. This CDR3 contains 13 residues. The V gene's germline CDR1 is MNHNY and CDR2 SVGAGI (reference sequence). This CDR3 is CASSRDSQETQYF. The CDR3 DNA follows: TGTGCCAGCAGCCGGGACAGCCAAGAGACCCAGTACTTC.

The rearrangement uses TRBV5-1 and TRBJ2-7; no definite D call. V gave up 0 bases and J gave up 0 bases, with 13 bases separating them. The CDR3 consists of 16 residues. Looked up from germline, CDR1 is SGHRS and CDR2 is YFSETQ. The CDR3 coding sequence is TGCGCCAGCAGCTTGGCTCCCAGCCTTAGCTCCTACGAGCAGTACTTC. The encoded protein is CASSLAPSLSSYEQYF.

The chain is built from TRBV14 and TRBJ1-1; perhaps TRBD1 as D (5 bases). CDR1 SGHDN and CDR2 FVKESK come from the germline V gene. The CDR3 has 14 amino acids. V lost 4 bases to trimming and J lost 4 bases, with 13 bases between them. The CDR3 region is CASSRSSDSTEAFF. The CDR3 DNA follows: TGTGCCAGCAGCCGCTCCAGTGACAGCACTGAAGCTTTCTTT.

The J gene is TRBJ1-1, the V gene TRBV9; D possibly corresponds to TRBD1 (5 bases). V was shortened by 3 bases and J by 5 bases, with 20 bases between the two germline ends. Germline V gene data show CDR1 as SGDLS and CDR2 as YYNGEE. This CDR3 comprises 16 residues. The CDR3 nucleotides are TGTGCCAGCAGCGAGGGACTAGCGGGGGGAAGTACTGAAGCTTTCTTT. Its translation: CASSEGLAGGSTEAFF.

This clone turned up a few times. The chain is built from TRBV7-6 and TRBJ2-7; weak D call: TRBD2 (5 bases). CDR3 length equals 15 residues. Trimming left V 3 bases short and J 7 bases short, with 19 bases between. The V gene's germline CDR1 is SGHVS and CDR2 FNYEAQ. CDR3: CASSFVSDFRGEQYF. The CDR3 nucleotides read TGTGCCAGCAGCTTCGTGTCGGACTTTAGAGGGGAGCAGTACTTC.

The genes are TRBV11-2 and TRBJ2-7; the match to TRBD2 covers 8 bases. V was clipped by 6 bases and J by 0 bases; unmatched bases: 7. Germline CDR1 reads SGHAT; CDR2 reads FQNNGV. CDR3 length: 15 amino acids. CDR3 sequence (DNA): TGTGCCAGCAGGTACACTAGCGGTTCCTCCTACGAGCAGTACTTC. Protein product: CASRYTSGSSYEQYF.

The V gene is TRBV9, the J gene TRBJ2-3; no firm D call. This CDR3 has 13 amino acids. Germline CDR1 reads SGDLS; CDR2 reads YYNGEE. Trimming removed 4 bases at V and 0 bases at J, with 6 bases between. The CDR3 sequence: CASSWLSTDTQYF. CDR3 DNA: TGTGCCAGCAGCTGGCTAAGCACAGATACGCAGTATTTT.

To note about this clone: In the same sample, other DNA sequences code for this CDR3. The J gene is TRBJ2-7, the V gene TRBV4-1; 9 bases align to TRBD1. Looked up from germline, CDR1 is MGHRA and CDR2 is YSYEKL. This CDR3 comprises 15 residues. V shed 4 bases and J 4 bases; nucleotides not matched to a gene: 8. CDR3 in amino acids: CASSRTQGAGYEQYF. CDR3 DNA sequence: TGCGCCAGCAGCCGCACACAGGGGGCTGGGTACGAGCAGTACTTC.

The chain joins TRBV12-5 to TRBJ2-5; D is unclear. This CDR3 region has 13 residues. The V gene lost 7 bases and the J gene lost 2 bases, with 11 bases spanning the gap. Germline values: CDR1 LGHNT, CDR2 FRNRAP. The CDR3 nucleotides read TGTGCTAGTGCTACGTTCGCACAAGAGACCCAGTACTTC. Translated, it gives CASATFAQETQYF.

This clone appeared a few times. The chain couples TRBV2 to TRBJ1-6, with 7 positions matching TRBD1. Trimming cost V 6 bases and J 2 bases; bases outside gene matches: 4. The length of the CDR3 is 15 residues. Germline V gene data show CDR1 as SNHLY and CDR2 as FYNNEI. The CDR3 DNA sequence: TGTGCCAGCAGGGGACAGTCGACCTATAATTCACCCCTCCACTTT. As protein: CASRGQSTYNSPLHF.

The genes are TRBV6-1 and TRBJ2-2; maybe TRBD1 (6 bases). Trimming stripped 10 bases from V and 4 bases from J, with 16 bases between. This CDR3 is 14 amino acids long. From germline, CDR1 is MNHNS and CDR2 SASEGT. The CDR3 loop reads CATLQGWGTGELFF. In nucleotides, the CDR3 is TGTGCCACATTACAGGGATGGGGCACCGGGGAGCTGTTTTTT.

The chain recombines TRBV2 with TRBJ1-4; TRBD1 matches at 9 bases. This CDR3 has 15 residues. Trimming removed 7 bases from V and 4 bases from J; junction bases left unmatched: 7. CDR1 is SNHLY, CDR2 FYNNEI, per germline. The CDR3: CASTEGTGYNEKLFF. CDR3 bases: TGTGCCAGCACCGAAGGGACAGGGTATAATGAAAAACTGTTTTTT. Full variable domain (missing parts from reference TRBV2 and TRBJ1-4): EPEVTQTPSHQVTQMGQEVILRCVPISNHLYFYWYRQILGQKVEFLVSFYNNEISEKSEIFDDQFSVERPDGSNFTLKIRSTKLEDSAMYFCASTEGTGYNEKLFFGSGTQLSVL.

This clone was counted between two and nine times. The chain joins TRBV5-1 to TRBJ2-3, with 12 bases lining up with TRBD2. The CDR3 sequence is 15 residues long. Germline lookup yields CDR1 SGHRS and CDR2 YFSETQ. Losses at the gene ends were 6 bases for V and 2 bases for J; bases not matched to a gene: 4. As DNA, the CDR3 is TGCGCCAGCACCCGGACTAGCGGGATCACAGATACGCAGTATTTT. Its protein product is CASTRTSGITDTQYF.

The chain's CDR3 is CASSLVANSYEQYF. CDR3 nucleotides: TGTGCCAGCAGCCTTGTGGCAAACTCCTACGAGCAGTACTTC. The V call is TRBV7-3, the J call TRBJ2-7; D uncertain. Germline V gives CDR1 SGHTA, CDR2 FQGTGA. CDR3 length: 14 amino acids. V lost 5 bases and J 0 bases, leaving 11 bases between the germline ends.

V is TRBV7-3 and J is TRBJ2-5, with no clear D. This CDR3 has 13 residues. Germline CDR1 SGHTA, CDR2 FQGTGA. V lost 5 bases to trimming and J lost 2 bases, with 9 bases between them. CDR3 sequence: CASSRDTQETQYF. DNA of the CDR3: TGTGCCAGCAGCCGCGACACTCAAGAGACCCAGTACTTC. The full variable domain, in which reference TRBV7-3 and TRBJ2-5 provide the parts outside the CDR3, is GAGVSQTPSNKVTEKGKYVELRCDPISGHTALYWYRQSLGQGPEFLIYFQGTGAADDSGLPNDRFFAVRPEGSVSTLKIQRTERGDSAVYLCASSRDTQETQYFGPGTRLLVL.

This chain uses TRBV9 with TRBJ2-5, with 8 bases that match TRBD2. The V and J ends lost 1 base and 5 bases, in that order; junction bases with no gene match: 4. The CDR3 totals 14 residues. Germline values: CDR1 SGDLS, CDR2 YYNGEE. CDR3 nucleotides: TGTGCCAGCAGCGTATTAGCGGGGTTCGAGACCCAGTACTTC. Residues: CASSVLAGFETQYF. The variable domain in full, completed from reference TRBV9 and TRBJ2-5, reads DSGVTQTPKHLITATGQRVTLRCSPRSGDLSVYWYQQSLDQGLQFLIQYYNGEERAKGNILERFSAQQFPDLHSELNLSSLELGDSALYFCASSVLAGFETQYFGPGTRLLVL.

This clone was detected only a few times. The chain recombines TRBV21-1 with TRBJ1-5; TRBD1, the D gene given by the table, was not confirmed from the DNA. TRBV21-1 is an annotated pseudogene. The CDR3 covers 15 residues. The CDR3 reads CASSKEHRGGQPQHF. CDR3 nucleotide sequence: TGTGCCAGCAGCAAAGAACACAGGGGGGGGCAGCCCCAGCATTTT.

The chain is built from TRBV5-6 and TRBJ2-7; D is possibly TRBD1 (6 bases). Trimming removed 2 bases from V and 3 bases from J, with 15 bases in between. The CDR3 sequence is 15 residues long. Germline CDR1 is SGHDT and CDR2 is YYEEEE. The CDR3 is CASSLRIQGSYEQYF. CDR3 DNA sequence: TGTGCCAGCAGCTTAAGGATACAGGGAAGCTACGAGCAGTACTTC.

The chain combines TRBV7-3 with TRBJ1-1, with 7 nucleotides matching TRBD1. Germline trimming cut 4 bases from V and 4 bases from J; bases unmatched to any gene: 3. The length of the CDR3 is 13 residues. Germline V lookup: CDR1 SGHTA, CDR2 FQGTGA. The CDR3 here is CASSSTGTTEAFF. CDR3 sequence (DNA): TGTGCCAGCAGCTCGACAGGGACCACTGAAGCTTTCTTT.

The chain uses TRBV9 and TRBJ2-2, with 7 bases identical to TRBD2. The J segment lost 4 bases and the V segment lost 3 bases, leaving 12 bases of the junction unmatched. The CDR3 has 17 amino acids. Germline V lookup: CDR1 SGDLS, CDR2 YYNGEE. CDR3 sequence reads: CASSAGGYRRGTGELFF. CDR3 nucleotide sequence: TGTGCCAGCAGCGCGGGAGGCTACCGCCGTGGCACCGGGGAGCTGTTTTTT.

The chain uses TRBV7-9 and TRBJ2-1, with D perhaps matching TRBD1 or TRBD2 (5 bases each). This CDR3 is built from 14 residues. Trimming took off 10 bases at V and 0 bases at J, with 13 bases between the two ends. CDR1 and CDR2 (germline): SEHNR, FQNEAQ (reference sequence). This CDR3 is CAIPQGVSYNEQFF. DNA of the CDR3: TGTGCCATCCCCCAGGGAGTCTCCTACAATGAGCAGTTCTTC.

This clone is a singleton in its sample. The genes are TRBV11-1 and TRBJ2-3, with unresolved D. The V end lost 3 bases, the J end lost 4 bases, and 11 bases lay between the germline ends. The germline CDR1 and CDR2 sequences are SGHAT and FQDESV (reference sequence). The CDR3 runs to 14 residues. The CDR3 protein is CASSLLVRADTQYF. The CDR3, as DNA: TGTGCCAGCAGCTTGCTGGTACGTGCAGATACGCAGTATTTT.